The next 13 T cell receptor beta chains were all read from a single sample in a study of T-cell memory formation after mild COVID-19. TCRdb re-called the 5' RACE reads with MiXCR, one entry per CDR3 protein. The table records a few hundred thousand distinct CDR3 sequences, approximately 9% of them present only once. Sequencing was done on a sample of PBMCs or a T cell subset sorted from them (not recorded which). The receptors derive from a young man who had mild COVID-19 (a few samples of this study predate the infection). Cell type and time point are not known.

This clonotype was detected only a few times. The chain joins TRBV20-1 to TRBJ1-6; tentative D call: TRBD1 (6 bases). The V gene's germline CDR1 is DFQATT and CDR2 SNEGSKA (reference sequence). V was shortened by 3 bases and J by 8 bases, with 20 bases between the two germline ends. The CDR3 is made up of 16 amino acids. This CDR3 is CSARASPGTLDSPLHF. In nucleotides, the CDR3 is TGCAGTGCTAGGGCCAGTCCCGGGACACTAGATTCACCCCTCCACTTT.

The V gene is TRBV4-1, the J gene TRBJ2-3; D might be TRBD1 (5 bases). The germline CDR1 and CDR2 sequences are MGHRA and YSYEKL. Trimming took off 0 bases at V and 5 bases at J, with 15 bases between the two ends. CDR3 length: 16 amino acids. The CDR3 spells CASSQEAGPNVDTQYF. In DNA form, the CDR3 reads TGCGCCAGCAGCCAAGAGGCAGGGCCTAATGTAGATACGCAGTATTTT.

The chain couples TRBV7-9 to TRBJ2-7, with TRBD2 matching over 9 bases. The trim removed 4 bases at V and 2 bases at J, leaving 3 bases unmatched. The CDR3 extends over 14 amino acids. The V gene's germline CDR1 is SEHNR and CDR2 FQNEAQ (reference sequence). This chain's CDR3 is CASSSSGEAYEQYF. In DNA, the CDR3 is TGTGCCAGCAGCTCTAGCGGGGAAGCCTACGAGCAGTACTTC.

This clonotype has only a few counts. The chain joins TRBV7-9 to TRBJ1-5; D is undetermined. This CDR3 is 16 amino acids long. Germline lookup yields CDR1 SEHNR and CDR2 FQNEAQ (reference sequence). Trimming left V 5 bases short and J 1 base short, with 15 bases between. The CDR3 sequence: CASSRRFFASNQPQHF. CDR3 sequence (DNA): TGTGCCAGCAGCCGAAGATTCTTCGCAAGCAATCAGCCCCAGCATTTT.

This clonotype was found many times. The chain links TRBV12-3 or TRBV12-4 to TRBJ2-5; D gene unclear. Trimming removed 6 bases at V and 0 bases at J, with 8 bases between. The CDR3 is 13 residues long. CDR3 loop: CASRTINQETQYF. Here the CDR3 DNA reads TGTGCCAGCAGGACCATTAACCAAGAGACCCAGTACTTC.

This clonotype was recorded many times. The chain uses TRBV7-2 and TRBJ1-2; 9 nucleotides match TRBD1. This CDR3 has 17 amino acids. Germline V CDR1 and CDR2: SGHTA, FQGNSA. V shed 4 bases and J 0 bases; nucleotides not matched to a gene: 9. CDR3 sequence (DNA): TGTGCCAGCAGCTCCCGACAGGGGGTAGGGTCTAACTATGGCTACACCTTC. This codes for CASSSRQGVGSNYGYTF.

This clonotype was detected a few times. The chain carries TRBV27 and TRBJ1-6; 7 bases line up with TRBD1. This CDR3 has 14 amino acids. Trimming cost V 8 bases and J 3 bases; bases outside gene matches: 4. Germline V gives CDR1 MNHEY, CDR2 SMNVEV (reference sequence). The DNA for the CDR3 is TGTGCCAGCGGACAGGACCGCTATAATTCACCCCTCCACTTT. Translated: CASGQDRYNSPLHF.

This clonotype was observed a handful of times. This chain connects TRBV9 to TRBJ2-1; TRBD1 might be the D (5 bases). In germline, CDR1 is SGDLS, CDR2 YYNGEE. The CDR3 runs to 15 residues. The V end lost 0 bases, the J end lost 4 bases, and 11 bases lay between the germline ends. The CDR3 region is CASSVGQGKYNEQFF. The CDR3 nucleotides read TGTGCCAGCAGCGTAGGGCAGGGTAAATACAATGAGCAGTTCTTC.

V usage is TRBV29-1 and J usage is TRBJ2-1; D is possibly TRBD2 (5 bases). The CDR3 loop spans 14 amino acids. Germline-derived CDR1 and CDR2 are SQVTM and ANQGSEA. V was cut by 6 bases and J by 0 bases, with 12 bases left in between. This CDR3 is CSVPRTFSYNEQFF. As DNA, the CDR3 is TGCAGCGTCCCCAGGACTTTCTCCTACAATGAGCAGTTCTTC.

In this sample, this clonotype turned up a few times. The chain is built from TRBV11-2 and TRBJ1-1; no clear D. The CDR3 totals 16 residues. The germline CDR1 and CDR2 sequences are SGHAT and FQNNGV. The V gene lost 0 bases and the J gene lost 5 bases, with 16 bases spanning the gap. CDR3 residues: CASSLDLGSFPTEAFF. CDR3 coding DNA: TGTGCCAGCAGCTTAGATCTCGGCAGTTTCCCAACTGAAGCTTTCTTT.

This rearrangement joins TRBV6-2 or TRBV6-3 to TRBJ2-7; unclear D gene. The CDR3 contains 13 residues. V dropped 2 bases and J dropped 7 bases, with 12 bases sitting between them. CDR1 and CDR2 from the germline V gene are MNHEY and SVGEGT. CDR3 in amino acids: CASSYVRFWEQYV. The CDR3 coding sequence is TGTGCCAGCAGTTACGTGCGGTTTTGGGAGCAGTACGTC.

J is TRBJ1-1 and V is TRBV29-1; D gene unclear. Trimming stripped 4 bases from V and 1 base from J, with 10 bases between. Germline CDR1 is SQVTM and CDR2 is ANQGSEA. The CDR3 extends over 13 amino acids. CDR3 protein: CSVVSPRNTEAFF. The CDR3 bases are TGCAGCGTTGTTTCCCCACGGAACACTGAAGCTTTCTTT.

This clonotype came up a few times. The J gene is TRBJ1-5, the V gene TRBV28; no clear D gene. V was cut by 3 bases and J by 3 bases, with 15 bases left in between. The germline V gene encodes CDR1 MDHEN and CDR2 SYDVKM. The CDR3 is 16 amino acids. CDR3 nucleotides: TGTGCCAGCAGTTTTTACACCCGAAGATCCAATCAGCCCCAGCATTTT. Its translation: CASSFYTRRSNQPQHF.